The source of this T cell receptor (beta chain) is a study of T cells in Graves' hyperthyroidism and ophthalmopathy. Study results and caveats: Most clonotypes that expanded in the thyroid above 0.001 also showed up in blood.

Diagnosing involved the use of clinical symptoms, serum thyroxine and TRAb, thyroid ultrasound and orbital computed tomography. Turning to this clonotype: As yet, its antigen is unknown.

V was cut by 3 bases and J by 7 bases, with 20 bases left in between. Per germline, CDR1 SGDLS and CDR2 YYNGEE. The CDR3 runs 17 residues. The source material, RNA transcripts, was used to amplify TCR beta CDR3 regions. Initially, a first-round RT-PCR of the TCR CDR3 employed the HTBI primer set. TCRdb re-called the multiplex PCR reads with MiXCR, one entry per CDR3 protein. The sample has about 690,000 distinct CDR3 sequences, roughly 17% seen once. The specimen was blood. J is TRBJ1-6 and V is TRBV9, with TRBD1 as a possible D gene (5 bases). This TCR was recovered from a man in his forties or fifties with Graves' hyperthyroidism. The CDR3 region has the DNA TGTGCCAGCAGCGGGGGTCCCGGGACGGACTTCAATTCACCCCTCCACTTT. This translates into CASSGGPGTDFNSPLHF. Complete variable domain (other parts from reference TRBV9 and TRBJ1-6): DSGVTQTPKHLITATGQRVTLRCSPRSGDLSVYWYQQSLDQGLQFLIQYYNGEERAKGNILERFSAQQFPDLHSELNLSSLELGDSALYFCASSGGPGTDFNSPLHFGNGTRLTVT.